The entry that follows covers one TCR beta chain sequence. These data are taken from a study of control samples from healthy donors and cancer patients. Repertoires were generated with immunoSEQ multiplex PCR, while TCRdb's copy carries only in-frame clones and drops some. Of about 85,000 clones listed, 85% to 90% were seen once; the top ten hold less than 9%. V lost 7 bases and J 0 bases, leaving 12 bases between the germline ends. From germline, CDR1 is MGHDK and CDR2 SYGVNS. The CDR3 runs to 14 residues. The chain couples TRBV25-1 to TRBJ2-5; D is possibly TRBD2 (6 bases). The sample comprised blood. The source is a woman aged 55-70 years in good health. The CDR3 spells CASTQAGNQETQYF. The CDR3 DNA sequence: TGTGCCAGCACACAGGCGGGGAACCAAGAGACCCAGTACTTC.